This entry lists 21 T cell receptor beta chains sequenced from one sample in a study of shared clonotypes between healthy human individuals. TCRdb keeps only in-frame clones here, not all; method: immunoSEQ multiplex PCR. The sample holds some 2,000,000 clones, around 95% seen once. Material: naive CD4+ T cells sorted from blood. Subset indicated: CD45RA+ positively selected. The receptor set was obtained from a man aged 18-30 years in good health.

V and J are TRBV28 and TRBJ1-1, with D maybe TRBD1 (5 bases). The CDR3 contains 14 residues. With 7 bases removed from V and 7 bases from J, the gap between germline ends came to 19 bases. CDR1 is MDHEN and CDR2 is SYDVKM in the germline V gene. The CDR3 here is CASTLGGRASEAFF. The CDR3 bases are TGTGCCAGCACCCTAGGAGGCAGGGCTAGTGAAGCTTTCTTT. Complete variable domain (other parts from reference TRBV28 and TRBJ1-1): DVKVTQSSRYLVKRTGEKVFLECVQDMDHENMFWYRQDPGLGLRLIYFSYDVKMKEKGDIPEGYSVSREKKERFSLILESASTNQTSMYLCASTLGGRASEAFFGQGTRLTVV.

The chain links TRBV7-2 to TRBJ2-7; tentatively, D is TRBD2 (5 bases). Trimming stripped 1 base from V and 7 bases from J, with 17 bases between. Germline CDR1 is SGHTA and CDR2 is FQGNSA. This CDR3 has 15 amino acids. CDR3 nucleotides: TGTGCCAGCAGCTTAGTGGCAGGTGCGGGTTCTGAGCAGTACTTC. Translated: CASSLVAGAGSEQYF.

The rearrangement links TRBV7-2 to TRBJ2-3; the D gene is possibly TRBD2 (6 bases). The CDR3 runs to 16 residues. V lost 3 bases and J 1 base, leaving 14 bases between the germline ends. Germline V gene lookup returns CDR1 SGHTA and CDR2 FQGNSA. CDR3 residues: CASSFSAGYGTDTQYF. The CDR3 bases are TGTGCCAGCAGCTTTTCAGCGGGCTACGGCACAGATACGCAGTATTTT.

This chain joins TRBV10-3 and TRBJ1-2; D perhaps matches TRBD1 (6 bases). CDR1 is ENHRY and CDR2 is SYGVKD in the germline V gene. V lost 6 bases and J 5 bases, leaving 10 bases between the germline ends. This CDR3 has 12 residues. CDR3 sequence (DNA): TGTGCCATCAGGGGGACATCATATGGCTACACCTTC. Encoded protein: CAIRGTSYGYTF.

The chain couples TRBV5-1 to TRBJ1-1; D gene ambiguous. The length of the CDR3 is 16 residues. The V gene lost 1 base and the J gene lost 0 bases, with 13 bases spanning the gap. Germline lookup yields CDR1 SGHRS and CDR2 YFSETQ. CDR3 residues: CASSLLALGMNTEAFF. CDR3 nucleotides: TGCGCCAGCAGCTTGCTTGCTCTAGGCATGAACACTGAAGCTTTCTTT.

The chain combines TRBV28 with TRBJ2-7, with 7 bases identical to TRBD1. This CDR3 spans 14 amino acids. The germline V gene has CDR1 MDHEN and CDR2 SYDVKM. V shed 4 bases, J shed 6 bases, and the junction held 9 bases outside the gene matches. This chain's CDR3 is CASSYFRQGSEQYF. CDR3 coding DNA: TGTGCCAGCAGTTACTTCCGACAGGGAAGCGAGCAGTACTTC.

This clone was observed once. This chain connects TRBV4-3 to TRBJ2-3; tentative D call: TRBD2 (6 bases). Germline V lookup: CDR1 LGHNA, CDR2 YSLEER. V shed 0 bases and J shed 2 bases, with 15 bases lying between them. The CDR3 is 17 amino acids. For the CDR3, the DNA is TGCGCCAGCAGCCAAGATTGGGGTAGCGGAAACACAGATACGCAGTATTTT. This encodes CASSQDWGSGNTDTQYF.

A remark on this clone: The same CDR3 can be traced to other DNA sequences in this sample. The chain combines TRBV18 with TRBJ1-2; 7 bases align to TRBD1. Trimming at V came to 3 bases and at J to 4 bases, leaving 2 bases not matched to a gene. Per the germline V gene, CDR1 is KGHSH and CDR2 is LQKENI. The CDR3 sequence is 13 residues long. The CDR3 spells CASSPGQSYGYTF. As DNA, the CDR3 is TGTGCCAGCTCACCGGGACAGAGCTATGGCTACACCTTC.

The V call is TRBV10-3, the J call TRBJ2-3; perhaps D is TRBD1 or TRBD2 (6 bases each). V lost 8 bases and J 6 bases, leaving 15 bases between the germline ends. Germline V CDR1 and CDR2: ENHRY, SYGVKD. The length of the CDR3 is 13 residues. The CDR3 loop is CAISTGALDTQYF. The CDR3 DNA follows: TGTGCCATCTCAACGGGGGCGCTGGATACGCAGTATTTT.

A single count supports this clone. The rearrangement uses TRBV29-1 and TRBJ1-2; D uncertain. This CDR3 has 15 amino acids. V lost 5 bases to trimming and J lost 0 bases, with 16 bases between them. CDR1 SQVTM and CDR2 ANQGSEA come from the germline V gene. The CDR3 protein is CSVSTAYSANYGYTF. CDR3 in DNA: TGCAGCGTTTCGACGGCTTACTCGGCTAACTATGGCTACACCTTC.

This chain uses TRBV29-1 with TRBJ2-7, with 10 bases that match TRBD1. Per the germline V gene, CDR1 is SQVTM and CDR2 is ANQGSEA. The CDR3 contains 13 residues. The trim removed 6 bases at V and 5 bases at J, leaving 7 bases unmatched. The CDR3 DNA reads TGCAGCGTCGTCCGGGACAGGGGAAACGAGCAGTACTTC. The encoded protein is CSVVRDRGNEQYF.

With respect to this clone: The same CDR3 can be traced to other DNA sequences in this sample. V is TRBV7-2 and J is TRBJ2-1; D not certain. Germline assignment: CDR1 SGHTA and CDR2 FQGNSA. The V end lost 0 bases, the J end lost 0 bases, and 6 bases lay between the germline ends. The CDR3 runs to 15 residues. The CDR3 nucleotides are TGTGCCAGCAGCTTAGCCAGTAGCTCCTACAATGAGCAGTTCTTC. This translates into CASSLASSSYNEQFF.

V is TRBV5-1 and J is TRBJ1-6; TRBD1 agrees at 7 bases. V lost 3 bases, J lost 0 bases, and 21 bases stayed unmatched. The CDR3 sequence is 22 residues long. Germline CDR1 and CDR2: SGHRS and YFSETQ. The CDR3 region has the DNA TGCGCCAGCAGCTCGACAGGACCGACAGGGAGGCCCGCAAGCTCCTATAATTCACCCCTCCACTTT. Translating it yields CASSSTGPTGRPASSYNSPLHF.

The rearrangement joins TRBV11-2 to TRBJ1-2, with D maybe TRBD1 (6 bases). V lost 3 bases and J 7 bases, leaving 12 bases between the germline ends. The CDR3 runs 13 residues. Per the germline V gene, CDR1 is SGHAT and CDR2 is FQNNGV. CDR3 loop: CASSFGKGGGYTF. DNA for the CDR3: TGTGCCAGCAGCTTCGGGAAAGGGGGTGGCTACACCTTC.

The chain employs TRBV2 and TRBJ1-2, with a tentative D call TRBD1 (5 bases). Germline CDR1 reads SNHLY; CDR2 reads FYNNEI. V gave up 3 bases and J gave up 3 bases, with 20 bases separating them. The CDR3 covers 17 residues. The CDR3 DNA sequence: TGTGCCAGCAGTGACCCTAGGTGGGGCGTCAGGTACTATGGCTACACCTTC. Residues: CASSDPRWGVRYYGYTF.

This chain connects TRBV9 to TRBJ2-7; possibly TRBD1 for D (5 bases). Trimming left V 0 bases short and J 6 bases short, with 16 bases between. CDR3 length equals 15 residues. Looked up from germline, CDR1 is SGDLS and CDR2 is YYNGEE. The CDR3 DNA reads as TGTGCCAGCAGCGTAGCGTATTTGGGTCAGGGCGAGCAGTACTTC. Translation: CASSVAYLGQGEQYF.

The chain is built from TRBV6-1 and TRBJ1-4; maybe TRBD1 (5 bases). CDR3 length: 13 residues. Germline V gene sequence: CDR1 MNHNS, CDR2 SASEGT. Trimming left V 5 bases short and J 8 bases short, with 12 bases between. The CDR3 nucleotides read TGTGCCAGCAGTACAGGATGGGACGAAAAACTGTTTTTT. Protein product: CASSTGWDEKLFF.

The chain couples TRBV2 to TRBJ2-7; TRBD1 matches at 11 bases. The V gene's germline CDR1 is SNHLY and CDR2 FYNNEI. This CDR3 is built from 12 residues. With 11 bases clipped from V and 7 bases from J, the junction kept 7 bases outside the gene matches. The DNA of the CDR3 is TGTGCCGTCGGACAGGGGGCGCCTGAGCAGTACTTC. Translated: CAVGQGAPEQYF.

This chain uses TRBV6-1 with TRBJ2-1; D perhaps matches TRBD2 (7 bases). Trimming cost V 7 bases and J 10 bases, with 14 bases left between them. Germline assignment: CDR1 MNHNS and CDR2 SASEGT. The CDR3 totals 12 residues. The chain's CDR3 is CASNQGGAEQFF. CDR3 in DNA: TGTGCCAGCAATCAAGGGGGGGCGGAGCAGTTCTTC.

This rearrangement joins TRBV7-2 to TRBJ2-5, with unresolved D. The CDR3 is made up of 12 amino acids. Trimming stripped 6 bases from V and 3 bases from J, with 8 bases between. CDR1 SGHTA and CDR2 FQGNSA come from the germline V gene. CDR3 amino acids: CASRFMEETQYF. CDR3 DNA sequence: TGTGCCAGCAGATTCATGGAAGAGACCCAGTACTTC.

This clone was seen only a few times. This rearrangement joins TRBV19 to TRBJ2-5, with D perhaps TRBD2 (5 bases). The germline CDR1 and CDR2 sequences are LNHDA and SQIVND (reference sequence). Trimming stripped 1 base from V and 5 bases from J, with 14 bases between. The CDR3 is 15 residues long. CDR3 DNA sequence: TGTGCCAGTAGTATAGGGGGAGAAGGATGGGAGACCCAGTACTTC. It codes for CASSIGGEGWETQYF.